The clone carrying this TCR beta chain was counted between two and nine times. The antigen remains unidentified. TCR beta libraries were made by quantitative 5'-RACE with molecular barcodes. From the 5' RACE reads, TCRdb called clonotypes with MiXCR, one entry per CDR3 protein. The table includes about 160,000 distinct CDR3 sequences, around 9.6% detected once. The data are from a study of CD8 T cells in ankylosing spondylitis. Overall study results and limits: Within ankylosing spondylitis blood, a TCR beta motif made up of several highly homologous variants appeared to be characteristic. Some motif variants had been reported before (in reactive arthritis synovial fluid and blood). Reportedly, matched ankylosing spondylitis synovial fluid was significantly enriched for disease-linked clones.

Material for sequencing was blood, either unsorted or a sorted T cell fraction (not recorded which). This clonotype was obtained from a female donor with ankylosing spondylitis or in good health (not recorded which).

The chain's CDR3 is CASSEGRYEQYF. CDR3 bases: TGTGCCAGCAGTGAAGGACGGTACGAGCAGTACTTC. This chain uses TRBV2 with TRBJ2-7, with D unclear. Trimming took 1 base from V and 4 from J, leaving 5 bases between them. Germline-derived CDR1 and CDR2 are SNHLY and FYNNEI. This CDR3 has 12 amino acids.